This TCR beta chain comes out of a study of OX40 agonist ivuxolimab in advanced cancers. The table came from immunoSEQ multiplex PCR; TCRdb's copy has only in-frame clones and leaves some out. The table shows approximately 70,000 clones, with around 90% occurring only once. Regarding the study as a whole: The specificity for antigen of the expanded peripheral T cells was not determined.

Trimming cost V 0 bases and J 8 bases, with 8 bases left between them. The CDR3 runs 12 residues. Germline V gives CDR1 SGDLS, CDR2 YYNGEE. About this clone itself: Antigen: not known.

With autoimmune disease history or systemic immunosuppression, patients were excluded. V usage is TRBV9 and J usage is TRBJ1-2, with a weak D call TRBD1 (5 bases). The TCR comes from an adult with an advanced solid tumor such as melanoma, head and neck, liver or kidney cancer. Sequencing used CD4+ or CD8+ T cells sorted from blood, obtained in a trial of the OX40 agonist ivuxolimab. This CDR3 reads CASSVGQGGYTF. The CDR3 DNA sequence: TGTGCCAGCAGCGTAGGTCAGGGCGGCTACACCTTC.